The T cell receptor beta chain described here comes from a study of radiotherapy plus CTLA-4 blockade in lung cancer. Across the study: Objective response rate was 15% to 20%; disease control rate, around 30%.

As for this clone: The antigen is unknown.

Alongside CTLA-4 blockade with ipilimumab, patients with chemo-refractory metastatic non-small-cell lung cancer received focal radiation. Method: immunoSEQ multiplex PCR; TCRdb's copy keeps in-frame clones and lacks some. The table has 35,000 to 40,000 clones, roughly 72% seen once. CDR1 is SQVTM and CDR2 is ANQGSEA in the germline V gene. V shed 4 bases and J shed 6 bases, with 18 bases lying between them. The CDR3 loop spans 14 amino acids. Study conclusions and caveats: Early blood T cell clone dynamics, with interferon-beta, were reported to best predict response. In blood, after radiotherapy plus ipilimumab, tumor-derived TCR clones expanded.

The receptor's source is a human donor with non-small cell lung cancer who had stable disease on radiotherapy plus ipilimumab. Sequencing was performed on peripheral blood, taken from a patient treated with radiotherapy plus ipilimumab. V is TRBV29-1 and J is TRBJ1-2, with a tentative D call TRBD1 (5 bases). The CDR3, as DNA: TGCAGCGTTGGAGGAGACAGCCGGAGCGATGGCTACACCTTC. Translating it yields CSVGGDSRSDGYTF.